These 22 T cell receptor beta chains came from one sample sequenced in a study of control samples from healthy donors and cancer patients. Data came from immunoSEQ multiplex PCR; TCRdb stores just in-frame clones and leaves some out. The table lists around 94,000 clones, around 86% of them singletons. The material sequenced was blood. The receptors derive from a woman aged 50 to 65 in good health.

This clone occurred once. This rearrangement joins TRBV4-3 to TRBJ1-2; D perhaps matches TRBD1 (6 bases). The CDR3 runs to 15 residues. Trimming removed 0 bases at V and 6 bases at J, with 14 bases between. Per the germline V gene, CDR1 is LGHNA and CDR2 is YSLEER. This CDR3 reads CASSQDSHRDDGYTF. Written as DNA, the CDR3 is TGCGCCAGCAGCCAAGATTCCCACAGGGATGATGGCTACACCTTC.

This chain joins TRBV6-5 and TRBJ1-5, with D perhaps TRBD1 (6 bases). Germline assignment: CDR1 MNHEY and CDR2 SVGAGI. V was trimmed by 5 bases and J by 1 base, leaving 9 bases between them. CDR3 length: 14 amino acids. CDR3 DNA: TGTGCCAGCAGTACAGGGATGAGCAATCAGCCCCAGCATTTT. Translating it yields CASSTGMSNQPQHF.

This clone was seen once. The genes are TRBV5-5 and TRBJ1-1; TRBD1 aligns across 10 bases. CDR1 is SGHKS and CDR2 is YYEKEE in the germline V gene (reference sequence). V gave up 3 bases and J gave up 4 bases; unmatched junction bases: 9. This CDR3 is 16 amino acids long. CDR3 in DNA: TGTGCCAGCAGCTACTCCGGGACAGGGGTGATCACTGAAGCTTTCTTT. Translating it yields CASSYSGTGVITEAFF.

CDR3 protein: CASSVGPSLSDTQYF. CDR3 in DNA: TGTGCCAGCAGCGTAGGGCCTTCATTGTCAGATACGCAGTATTTT. The rearrangement uses TRBV9 and TRBJ2-3; D remains ambiguous. The CDR3 runs 15 residues. V was trimmed by 0 bases and J by 4 bases, leaving 12 bases between them. Germline CDR1 SGDLS, CDR2 YYNGEE.

This sequence joins TRBV11-2 and TRBJ1-2; D might be TRBD1 (6 bases). In germline, CDR1 is SGHAT, CDR2 FQNNGV. V dropped 2 bases and J dropped 7 bases, with 11 bases sitting between them. This CDR3 spans 13 amino acids. The CDR3 DNA is TGTGCCAGCAGCTTATACAGGGAGGGTGGCTACACCTTC. Protein product: CASSLYREGGYTF.

The chain uses TRBV28 and TRBJ2-1; the match to TRBD2 covers 7 bases. V lost 5 bases, J lost 7 bases, and 11 bases stayed unmatched. Germline CDR1 reads MDHEN; CDR2 reads SYDVKM. The CDR3 length is 15 residues. The CDR3 loop is CASSQFGGGVNEQFF. CDR3 nucleotides: TGTGCCAGCAGTCAATTCGGGGGAGGGGTAAATGAGCAGTTCTTC.

The chain joins TRBV19 to TRBJ1-5; tentative D call: TRBD1 (5 bases). V lost 6 bases, J lost 1 base, and 16 bases lay in between. Germline V lookup: CDR1 LNHDA, CDR2 SQIVND (reference sequence). The CDR3 has 16 residues. The CDR3 reads CASRPGQRLSNQPQHF. The CDR3 DNA reads as TGTGCCAGTAGACCGGGGCAGAGGTTAAGCAATCAGCCCCAGCATTTT.

This chain uses TRBV9 with TRBJ2-1; D might be TRBD1 or TRBD2, each matching 6 bases. Germline V gene sequence: CDR1 SGDLS, CDR2 YYNGEE. The V gene lost 4 bases and the J gene lost 9 bases, with 23 bases spanning the gap. The CDR3 is made up of 16 amino acids. The CDR3 sequence: CASSPVGRTLQGEQFF. The CDR3 nucleotides are TGTGCCAGCAGCCCGGTTGGGAGGACCCTACAGGGTGAGCAGTTCTTC.

The chain uses TRBV28 and TRBJ1-5, with 8 bases aligning to TRBD1. The length of the CDR3 is 16 residues. The ends lost 3 bases at V and 6 bases at J; junction bases unmatched: 10. Germline CDR1 is MDHEN and CDR2 is SYDVKM. CDR3 DNA sequence: TGTGCCAGCAGTTTGGGCAGGGGGCCCCTGGGTCAGCCCCAGCATTTT. Its protein is CASSLGRGPLGQPQHF.

V gene TRBV5-4 combines with J gene TRBJ2-7; D unresolved. This CDR3 region has 14 residues. Germline V CDR1 and CDR2: SGHNT, YYREEE (reference sequence). Trimming shortened V by 4 bases and J by 4 bases, and 15 bases separated the two germline ends. This CDR3 is CASSIPGALYEQYF. The CDR3 coding sequence is TGTGCCAGCAGCATCCCAGGAGCTTTGTACGAGCAGTACTTC.

The chain employs TRBV10-3 and TRBJ1-2; unclear D gene. Germline assignment: CDR1 ENHRY and CDR2 SYGVKD. The CDR3 length is 15 residues. V gave up 2 bases and J gave up 3 bases, with 13 bases separating them. The CDR3 nucleotides read TGTGCCATCAGTGAGCTAACAAGGGAGGACTATGGCTACACCTTC. The encoded protein is CAISELTREDYGYTF.

This chain links TRBV25-1 with TRBJ1-3; no firm D call. V was shortened by 1 base and J by 0 bases, with 7 bases between the two germline ends. The germline gives CDR1 MGHDK, CDR2 SYGVNS. This CDR3 has 15 amino acids. The CDR3 DNA sequence: TGTGCCAGCAGTGAATCGGGTGCCTCTGGAAACACCATATATTTT. Protein: CASSESGASGNTIYF. Looking up the rest from reference TRBV25-1 and TRBJ1-3 gives the full variable domain: EADIYQTPRYLVIGTGKKITLECSQTMGHDKMYWYQQDPGMELHLIHYSYGVNSTEKGDLSSESTVSRIRTEHFPLTLESARPSHTSQYLCASSESGASGNTIYFGEGSWLTVV.

The genes are TRBV29-1 and TRBJ2-3, with unresolved D. The CDR3 has 12 amino acids. Germline loops: CDR1 SQVTM, CDR2 ANQGSEA. With 5 bases removed from V and 4 bases from J, the gap between germline ends came to 10 bases. CDR3 DNA sequence: TGCAGCGTTCTTCCCTCGGCAGATACGCAGTATTTT. This translates into CSVLPSADTQYF.

The chain combines TRBV4-2 with TRBJ1-4; D remains unclear. Germline loops: CDR1 LGHNA, CDR2 YNFKEQ. This CDR3 has 13 residues. V lost 2 bases and J lost 10, with 11 bases in between. The CDR3 sequence is CASSQTIDPKLFF. The CDR3 region has the DNA TGTGCCAGCAGCCAAACCATCGACCCAAAACTGTTTTTT.

This chain links TRBV7-7 with TRBJ2-1, with 8 bases identical to TRBD1. V lost 3 bases to trimming and J lost 5 bases; unmatched junction nucleotides: 3. The CDR3 covers 14 residues. Germline loops: CDR1 SSHAT, CDR2 FNYEAQ (reference sequence). The CDR3 sequence: CASSFATGDNEQFF. CDR3 sequence (DNA): TGTGCCAGCAGCTTCGCGACAGGGGACAATGAGCAGTTCTTC.

The chain combines TRBV2 with TRBJ2-7; 11 bases line up with TRBD2. With V trimmed by 6 bases and J by 3 bases, 7 bases remained unmatched. CDR1 is SNHLY and CDR2 is FYNNEI in the germline V gene. The length of the CDR3 is 15 residues. The CDR3 is CASSPGLAAVYEQYF. The CDR3, as DNA: TGTGCCAGCAGCCCGGGACTAGCGGCGGTCTACGAGCAGTACTTC. Full variable domain (rest looked up from reference TRBV2 and TRBJ2-7): EPEVTQTPSHQVTQMGQEVILRCVPISNHLYFYWYRQILGQKVEFLVSFYNNEISEKSEIFDDQFSVERPDGSNFTLKIRSTKLEDSAMYFCASSPGLAAVYEQYFGPGTRLTVT.

The chain couples TRBV7-3 to TRBJ2-1; D gene uncertain. The CDR3 sequence is 15 residues long. Germline loops: CDR1 SGHTA, CDR2 FQGTGA. The V gene lost 2 bases and the J gene lost 0 bases, with 8 bases spanning the gap. The DNA of the CDR3 is TGTGCCAGCAGCTTAGTCCCGAGCTCCTACAATGAGCAGTTCTTC. Residues: CASSLVPSSYNEQFF.

This clone was seen only a few times. As DNA, the CDR3 is TGCAGCGTTGGGGCAGGGATTGGCTACACCTTC. Translating gives CSVGAGIGYTF. This chain connects TRBV29-1 to TRBJ1-2, with a possible D match to TRBD1 (5 bases). The germline V gene encodes CDR1 SQVTM and CDR2 ANQGSEA. CDR3 length: 11 amino acids. The V gene lost 4 bases and the J gene lost 7 bases, with 10 bases spanning the gap.

J is TRBJ2-5 and V is TRBV28; possibly TRBD2 for D (6 bases). The V end lost 5 bases, the J end lost 1 base, and 8 bases lay between the germline ends. The germline V gene has CDR1 MDHEN and CDR2 SYDVKM. This CDR3 is built from 13 residues. Here the CDR3 reads CASSLGGQETQYF. CDR3 in DNA: TGTGCCAGCAGTCTCGGGGGCCAAGAGACCCAGTACTTC. The whole variable domain, remainder taken from reference TRBV28 and TRBJ2-5, is DVKVTQSSRYLVKRTGEKVFLECVQDMDHENMFWYRQDPGLGLRLIYFSYDVKMKEKGDIPEGYSVSREKKERFSLILESASTNQTSMYLCASSLGGQETQYFGPGTRLLVL.

This rearrangement joins TRBV14 to TRBJ1-2; no clear D. V lost 5 bases and J 2 bases, leaving 15 bases between the germline ends. The CDR3 runs 15 residues. Germline loops: CDR1 SGHDN, CDR2 FVKESK. CDR3 bases: TGTGCCAGCAGCAAGACCGGGTCTCCAAACTATGGCTACACCTTC. It yields the protein CASSKTGSPNYGYTF. Full variable domain (outside the CDR3, taken from reference TRBV14 and TRBJ1-2): EAGVTQFPSHSVIEKGQTVTLRCDPISGHDNLYWYRRVMGKEIKFLLHFVKESKQDESGMPNNRFLAERTGGTYSTLKVQPAELEDSGVYFCASSKTGSPNYGYTFGSGTRLTVV.

This sequence joins TRBV5-1 and TRBJ1-2, with 11 bases that match TRBD1. Unmatched junction bases numbered 2, after V lost 0 bases and J lost 1 base. The CDR3 covers 16 residues. Germline CDR1 SGHRS, CDR2 YFSETQ. Here the CDR3 reads CASSLGGTGGNYGYTF. In nucleotides, the CDR3 is TGCGCCAGCAGCTTGGGAGGGACAGGGGGTAACTATGGCTACACCTTC.

The J gene is TRBJ1-2, the V gene TRBV6-5, with D unclear. Germline V gives CDR1 MNHEY, CDR2 SVGAGI. The CDR3 has 13 amino acids. V dropped 8 bases and J dropped 2 bases, with 12 bases sitting between them. The CDR3 loop reads CASRAPGNYGYTF. The CDR3 DNA sequence: TGTGCCAGCCGGGCCCCGGGCAACTATGGCTACACCTTC.